The entry below describes one T cell receptor beta chain. Splitting of CD4+ cells produced CD45RA+ naive and CD45RA-negative memory subsets. Libraries were prepared by immunoSEQ multiplex PCR; TCRdb keeps only in-frame clonotypes and omits some of them. This sample yields 850,000 to 1,100,000 clones, of which roughly 77% are seen a single time; more than 0.85% belongs to the top ten. The data derive from a study of shared clonotypes between healthy human individuals. About the research overall: The study used three CD4 naive, three CD4 memory, two CD8 naive and one CD8 memory plate per donor.

V lost 2 bases to trimming and J lost 7 bases, with 12 bases between them. Germline loops: CDR1 MNHNY, CDR2 SVGAGI (reference sequence). This CDR3 comprises 14 residues. Sample: memory CD4+ T cells from PBMCs. Regarding subset: CD45RA-negative fraction. V and J are TRBV6-6 and TRBJ2-1; TRBD2 is a possible D gene (5 bases). The TCR comes from a man aged 18 to 30 in good health. Some clones in this sample may be carry-over from other donors' samples. The CDR3 protein is CASSYGRWENEQFF. CDR3 nucleotide sequence: TGTGCCAGCAGTTACGGGCGTTGGGAGAATGAGCAGTTCTTC.